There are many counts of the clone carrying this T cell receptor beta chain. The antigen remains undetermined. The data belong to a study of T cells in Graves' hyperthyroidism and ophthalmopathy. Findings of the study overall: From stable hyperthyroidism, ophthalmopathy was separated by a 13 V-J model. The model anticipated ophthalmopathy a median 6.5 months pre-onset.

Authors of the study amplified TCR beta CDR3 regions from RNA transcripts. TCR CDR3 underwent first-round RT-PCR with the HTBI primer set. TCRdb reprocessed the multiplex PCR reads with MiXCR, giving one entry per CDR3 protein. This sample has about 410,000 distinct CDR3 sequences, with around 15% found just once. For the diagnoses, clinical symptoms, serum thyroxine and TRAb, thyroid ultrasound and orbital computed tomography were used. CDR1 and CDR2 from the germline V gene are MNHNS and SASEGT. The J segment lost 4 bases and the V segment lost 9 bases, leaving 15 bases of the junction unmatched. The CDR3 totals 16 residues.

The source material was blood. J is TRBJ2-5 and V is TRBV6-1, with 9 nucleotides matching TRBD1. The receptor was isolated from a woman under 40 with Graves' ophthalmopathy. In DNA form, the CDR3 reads TGTGCCAGTTGTATTTTCGCGGGACAGGGCGGAGAGACCCAGTACTTC. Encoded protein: CASCIFAGQGGETQYF.